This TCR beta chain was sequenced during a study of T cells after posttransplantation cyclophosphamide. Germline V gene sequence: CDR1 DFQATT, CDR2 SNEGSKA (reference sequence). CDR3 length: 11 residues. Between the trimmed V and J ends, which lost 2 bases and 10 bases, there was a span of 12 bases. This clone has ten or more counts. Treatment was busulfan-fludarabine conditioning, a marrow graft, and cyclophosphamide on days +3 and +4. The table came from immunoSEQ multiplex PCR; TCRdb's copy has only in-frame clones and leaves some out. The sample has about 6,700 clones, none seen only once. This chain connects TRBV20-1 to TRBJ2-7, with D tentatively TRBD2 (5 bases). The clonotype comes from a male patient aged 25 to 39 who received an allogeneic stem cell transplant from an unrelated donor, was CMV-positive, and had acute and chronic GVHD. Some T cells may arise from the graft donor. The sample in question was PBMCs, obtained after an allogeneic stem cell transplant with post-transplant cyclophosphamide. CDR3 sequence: CSARSDSLQYF. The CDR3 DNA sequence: TGCAGTGCTAGATCGGACTCTCTACAGTACTTC.